These 8 T cell receptor beta chains came from one sample sequenced in a study of blood T cell repertoires in COVID-19. Sequencing used immunoSEQ multiplex PCR; TCRdb keeps in-frame clones, though not all of them. The table records about 400,000 clones, roughly 91% of them present only once. The sequenced sample was PBMCs or T cells enriched from blood (not recorded which). Source of these receptors: a woman aged 25 to 39 who had recovered from COVID-19.

The V call is TRBV2, the J call TRBJ1-1; possibly TRBD1 for D (5 bases). This CDR3 is built from 18 residues. Trimming took off 4 bases at V and 2 bases at J, with 23 bases between the two ends. Germline V gives CDR1 SNHLY, CDR2 FYNNEI. CDR3 DNA: TGTGCCAGCAGTGTTCGGGCAGGGTATGAAATCCAAAACACTGAAGCTTTCTTT. The encoded protein is CASSVRAGYEIQNTEAFF.

The DNA for the CDR3 is TGCGCCAGCAGTGAGTCGAAGGGGGGGCTAGCCGGGGAGCTGTTTTTT. Protein: CASSESKGGLAGELFF. The genes are TRBV10-1 and TRBJ2-2, with D possibly TRBD2 on 7 matching bases. This CDR3 is 16 amino acids long. Germline CDR1 and CDR2: WNHNN and SYGVQD (reference sequence). Trimming shortened V by 0 bases and J by 6 bases, and 14 bases separated the two germline ends.

This chain connects TRBV19 to TRBJ2-1; D is uncertain. This CDR3 has 13 amino acids. Trimming left V 6 bases short and J 9 bases short, with 15 bases between. Germline-derived CDR1 and CDR2 are LNHDA and SQIVND (reference sequence). For the CDR3, the DNA is TGTGCCAGTAGCCGGAGCACACTGCCTGAGCAGTTCTTC. Translated, it gives CASSRSTLPEQFF.

This chain joins TRBV19 and TRBJ1-5, with unresolved D. Germline assignment: CDR1 LNHDA and CDR2 SQIVND (reference sequence). The CDR3 is 14 amino acids. V was cut by 8 bases and J by 0 bases, with 11 bases left in between. The chain's CDR3 is CASATDISNQPQHF. In DNA form, the CDR3 reads TGTGCCAGTGCCACTGACATTAGCAATCAGCCCCAGCATTTT.

In its sample, this clone was seen once. The rearrangement uses TRBV18 and TRBJ1-1; maybe TRBD1 (5 bases). Germline CDR1 is KGHSH and CDR2 is LQKENI. The ends were cut back, 3 bases at V and 4 bases at J, with 15 bases in the middle. The CDR3 contains 15 residues. The CDR3 loop is CASSPSRQLTTEAFF. DNA for the CDR3: TGTGCCAGCTCACCGAGCCGACAGTTGACCACTGAAGCTTTCTTT.

The chain couples TRBV24-1 to TRBJ2-5; TRBD1 aligns across 8 bases. V was clipped by 7 bases and J by 2 bases; unmatched bases: 2. Germline V CDR1 and CDR2: KGHDR, SFDVKD. The CDR3 spans 13 residues. The CDR3 DNA follows: TGTGCCACCAGCGGACAGGGTCAAGAGACCCAGTACTTC. It encodes CATSGQGQETQYF.

This clone was observed once. V is TRBV18 and J is TRBJ1-2; possibly TRBD1 for D (5 bases). Germline V gives CDR1 KGHSH, CDR2 LQKENI. The CDR3 totals 15 residues. With 3 bases removed from V and 3 bases from J, the gap between germline ends came to 14 bases. CDR3 amino acids: CASSPLGGTDYGYTF. The CDR3 bases are TGTGCCAGCTCACCCTTGGGAGGGACGGACTATGGCTACACCTTC.

The V call is TRBV5-1, the J call TRBJ1-1; no definite D call. There are 14 residues in the CDR3. Trimming pared 0 bases from V and 4 bases from J, leaving 10 bases between. Germline V gene data show CDR1 as SGHRS and CDR2 as YFSETQ. For the CDR3, the DNA is TGCGCCAGCAGCTTGGATCGAACGGGCACTGAAGCTTTCTTT. As protein: CASSLDRTGTEAFF.